The TCR beta chain under discussion was sequenced for a study of blood T cell repertoires in COVID-19. Authors' methods: Reference gene primer amplification in the assay estimated nucleated cell counts. Profiling relied on immunoSEQ multiplex PCR, and the TCRdb table lists in-frame clones only, not all of them. From that table come the V and J calls and clone size; the DNA was used to work out D and trimming. Altogether 200,000 to 250,000 clones are present, 86% being singletons, with the ten largest covering roughly 1.7%. The age range of participants was 18 to 89 years, with residence in more than 20 US areas. Participants had their cohort set by participant-reported clinical history. Donors of Cohort 3 who recovered were those that had two negative PCRs, clearance, or symptom resolution. This TCR was sampled from a man aged 35 to 55 who had recovered from COVID-19. Sequencing was performed on PBMCs or T cells enriched from blood (not recorded which).

Here the CDR3 reads CASSPGTGVTDTQYF. CDR3 nucleotides: TGTGCCAGCAGCCCGGGGACAGGGGTCACAGATACGCAGTATTTT. The genes are TRBV14 and TRBJ2-3; 10 positions match TRBD1. The CDR3 extends over 15 amino acids. Per germline, CDR1 SGHDN and CDR2 FVKESK. Germline trimming cut 4 bases from V and 2 bases from J; bases unmatched to any gene: 3.